These T cell receptor beta chains were read from a single sample in a study of T cell changes during pregnancy in multiple sclerosis. Here immunoSEQ multiplex PCR was the method, and the copy in TCRdb shows in-frame clones only, minus some. The sample has approximately 83,000 clones, 90% to 95% seen once. The sequencing used peripheral blood, collected in the first trimester of pregnancy. These receptors all stem from a female donor with multiple sclerosis, enrolled in a pregnancy study. Each CDR3 is given with its conserved first and last residue. The D gene is left open where the match is weak. A clone size is listed for some rows: how often the clone was seen (once, few, many), or a class if it is expanded.

J,size,V,D,CDR3,DNA
TRBJ2-3,.,TRBV4-2,.,CASSQAQAPDTQYF,TGTGCCAGCAGCCAAGCACAGGCCCCAGATACGCAGTATTTT
TRBJ1-2,.,TRBV2,.,CASSEMEGAGGYTF,TGTGCCAGCAGTGAAATGGAGGGCGCGGGGGGCTACACCTTC
TRBJ1-1,once,TRBV27,.,CASGDLSTNTEAFF,TGTGCCAGCGGAGACCTTTCGACCAACACTGAAGCTTTCTTT
TRBJ2-7,.,TRBV7-2,.,CASSLGPPPIYEQYF,TGTGCCAGCAGCTTAGGTCCCCCCCCAATTTACGAGCAGTACTTC
TRBJ1-2,.,TRBV9,.,CASSVDRNYGYTF,TGTGCCAGCAGCGTTGACAGGAACTATGGCTACACCTTC
TRBJ1-2,.,TRBV7-8,TRBD1,CASSLAYRGGHYGYTF,TGTGCCAGCAGCTTAGCGTACAGGGGAGGCCACTATGGCTACACCTTC
TRBJ2-7,.,TRBV6-5,TRBD1,CASRTGSSYEQYF,TGTGCCAGTAGGACAGGGAGCTCCTACGAGCAGTACTTC
TRBJ2-7,.,TRBV27,.,CASSSGWAHEQYF,TGTGCCAGCAGTAGCGGGTGGGCCCACGAGCAGTACTTC
TRBJ2-3,.,TRBV6-5,TRBD2,CASRNGLAGTDTQYF,TGTGCCAGCAGAAACGGACTAGCGGGAACAGATACGCAGTATTTT
TRBJ2-5,.,TRBV9,TRBD2,CASSVGTSGGAGETQYF,TGTGCCAGCAGCGTAGGGACTAGCGGGGGGGCCGGAGAGACCCAGTACTTC
TRBJ1-3,.,TRBV6-6,TRBD1,CASSYLGQKTGNTIYF,TGTGCCAGCAGTTACTTGGGACAGAAGACTGGAAACACCATATATTTT
TRBJ1-2,.,TRBV14,.,CASSQVQFYGYTF,TGTGCCAGCAGCCAAGTGCAGTTCTATGGCTACACCTTC
TRBJ1-2,.,TRBV2,TRBD1,CASSAGTGGNYGYTF,TGTGCCAGCAGTGCAGGGACAGGGGGTAACTATGGCTACACCTTC
TRBJ1-1,.,TRBV7-9,TRBD1,CASSPRGTGAEAFF,TGTGCCAGCAGCCCCCGAGGGACAGGGGCTGAAGCTTTCTTT
TRBJ2-7,.,TRBV6-5,.,CASSSPTGGEQYF,TGTGCCAGCAGCTCCCCGACAGGTGGCGAGCAGTACTTC
TRBJ2-3,.,TRBV10-1,.,CASSAGNQGTDTQYF,TGCGCCAGCAGTGCCGGGAATCAAGGCACAGATACGCAGTATTTT
TRBJ1-1,.,TRBV29-1,TRBD1,CSVERPGGAITEAFF,TGCAGCGTTGAGCGGCCAGGGGGCGCGATAACTGAAGCTTTCTTT
TRBJ1-2,.,TRBV2,.,CASKAGVGGGYTF,TGTGCCAGCAAGGCAGGGGTTGGGGGTGGCTACACCTTC
TRBJ1-6,.,TRBV11-2,.,CASSPAGFSNSPLHF,TGTGCCAGCAGCCCCGCCGGGTTTTCGAATTCACCCCTCCACTTT
TRBJ1-1,few,TRBV30,TRBD1,CAWSYTGATEAFF,TGTGCCTGGAGTTATACAGGGGCCACTGAAGCTTTCTTT
TRBJ2-5,.,TRBV19,.,CASRQAGETQYF,TGTGCCAGTAGACAAGCAGGCGAGACCCAGTACTTC
TRBJ1-2,.,TRBV19,.,CASNIRVSPNYGYTF,TGTGCCAGTAATATCAGGGTCTCCCCGAACTATGGCTACACCTTC
TRBJ2-3,.,TRBV7-7,.,CASSPNWGTTDTQYF,TGTGCTAGCAGCCCCAACTGGGGGACTACAGATACGCAGTATTTT
TRBJ2-5,.,TRBV2,TRBD2,CASMVSGEEETQYF,TGTGCCAGCATGGTTAGCGGGGAGGAAGAGACCCAGTACTTC
TRBJ1-2,.,TRBV5-5,TRBD1,CASSFDRANYGYTF,TGTGCCAGCAGCTTTGACAGGGCAAATTATGGCTACACCTTC
TRBJ1-2,.,TRBV27,.,CASSFRGGAHYGYTF,TGTGCCAGCAGTTTTCGAGGGGGGGCCCACTATGGCTACACCTTC
TRBJ2-2,once,TRBV12-5,.,CASGLGENTGELFF,TGTGCTAGTGGTTTAGGGGAGAACACCGGGGAGCTGTTTTTT
TRBJ1-3,.,TRBV19,TRBD1,CASGTGNTIYF,TGTGCCAGTGGGACAGGGAACACCATATATTTT
TRBJ1-2,.,TRBV27,TRBD1,CASSTTRGRGYYGYTF,TGTGCCAGCAGTACAACCCGCGGCAGGGGGTACTATGGCTACACCTTC
TRBJ1-2,.,TRBV19,TRBD1,CASSMRGQGANYGYTF,TGTGCCAGTAGTATGAGAGGACAGGGAGCTAACTATGGCTACACCTTC